One sample yielded the 8 T cell receptor beta chains listed below, sequenced in a study of blood T cell repertoires in COVID-19. Measured with immunoSEQ multiplex PCR; TCRdb has only the in-frame clones, and not every one. The sample shows 95,000 to 110,000 clones, more than 70% of them seen only once. The sample was peripheral blood. The receptors were sampled from a woman over 75 in a cohort sampled during active COVID-19.

The chain joins TRBV4-2 to TRBJ1-4; D call uncertain. Germline V gene sequence: CDR1 LGHNA, CDR2 YNFKEQ. The CDR3 runs to 16 residues. Trimming removed 1 base at V and 1 base at J, with 10 bases between. The CDR3 is CASSQGIGETNEKLFF. CDR3 bases: TGTGCCAGCAGCCAAGGAATCGGGGAAACTAATGAAAAACTGTTTTTT.

This sequence joins TRBV14 and TRBJ2-1, with 12 bases aligning to TRBD2. The CDR3 has 15 residues. Per germline, CDR1 SGHDN and CDR2 FVKESK. V shed 4 bases and J 9 bases; nucleotides not matched to a gene: 7. The CDR3 is CASSPSGRGEGEQFF. CDR3 bases: TGTGCCAGCAGCCCTAGCGGGAGGGGTGAGGGTGAGCAGTTCTTC.

The chain employs TRBV27 and TRBJ1-4; TRBD1 aligns across 7 bases. Trimming took 3 bases from V and 5 from J; bases not matched to a gene: 3. The germline V gene encodes CDR1 MNHEY and CDR2 SMNVEV (reference sequence). The CDR3 has 14 residues. CDR3 residues: CASSLGQKNEKLFF. The DNA of the CDR3 is TGTGCCAGCAGTTTGGGACAGAAAAATGAAAAACTGTTTTTT.

The rearrangement links TRBV6-5 to TRBJ1-2; 11 bases are shared with TRBD1. Germline V gene lookup returns CDR1 MNHEY and CDR2 SVGAGI. This CDR3 has 14 residues. CDR3 sequence: CASGRDRGVDGYTF. Here the CDR3 DNA reads TGTGCGAGCGGCCGGGACAGGGGGGTAGATGGCTACACCTTC.

The V and J genes are TRBV11-2 and TRBJ2-1, with 15 bases lining up with TRBD2. The germline V gene has CDR1 SGHAT and CDR2 FQNNGV. This CDR3 is built from 17 residues. With 5 bases clipped from V and 9 bases from J, the junction kept 11 bases outside the gene matches. CDR3 region: CASSPRTSGRAWREQFF. CDR3 coding DNA: TGTGCCAGCAGCCCCCGGACTAGCGGGAGGGCCTGGCGTGAGCAGTTCTTC. Full variable domain (rest looked up from reference TRBV11-2 and TRBJ2-1): EAGVAQSPRYKIIEKRQSVAFWCNPISGHATLYWYQQILGQGPKLLIQFQNNGVVDDSQLPKDRFSAERLKGVDSTLKIQPAKLEDSAVYLCASSPRTSGRAWREQFFGPGTRLTVL.

V is TRBV5-4 and J is TRBJ2-2; TRBD1 matches at 10 bases. Germline assignment: CDR1 SGHNT and CDR2 YYREEE (reference sequence). The CDR3 consists of 16 residues. Trimming at V came to 0 bases and at J to 7 bases, leaving 6 bases not matched to a gene. The CDR3 DNA sequence: TGTGCCAGCAGCTTGGAAGGGACAGGGGTCGGCGGGGAGCTGTTTTTT. Translating gives CASSLEGTGVGGELFF. Full variable domain (outside the CDR3, taken from reference TRBV5-4 and TRBJ2-2): ETGVTQSPTHLIKTRGQQVTLRCSSQSGHNTVSWYQQALGQGPQFIFQYYREEENGRGNFPPRFSGLQFPNYSSELNVNALELDDSALYLCASSLEGTGVGGELFFGEGSRLTVL.

The count of this clone is one. The V call is TRBV18, the J call TRBJ2-3; 7 nucleotides agree with TRBD2. Germline CDR1 and CDR2: KGHSH and LQKENI. The CDR3 extends over 15 amino acids. V dropped 1 base and J dropped 4; count of bases not matched to a gene: 5. DNA for the CDR3: TGTGCCAGCTCACCACAAACGGGAGGTGCAGATACGCAGTATTTT. Its translation: CASSPQTGGADTQYF.

J is TRBJ2-2 and V is TRBV5-1, with 8 bases fitting TRBD1. Germline V lookup: CDR1 SGHRS, CDR2 YFSETQ. The CDR3 runs 16 residues. Trimming took 4 bases from V and 6 from J; bases not matched to a gene: 11. The CDR3 region has the DNA TGCGCCAGCAGCCCGGGGACAGGACTCCTCGCCGGGGAGCTGTTTTTT. Translated: CASSPGTGLLAGELFF.